This entry is about one TCR beta chain. The antigen is unknown. This sample was taken from a study of cytomegalovirus exposure and HLA in healthy donors. Whole-study findings and limits: Reportedly, fewer N-insertions than the 666-donor mean appeared in an Asian-associated ancestry cluster in a later analysis. The study labeled fewer than 200 TCR beta chains cytomegalovirus-associated.

The primer mix had 60 Vbeta and 13 Jbeta primers. Measured with immunoSEQ multiplex PCR; TCRdb has only the in-frame clones, and not every one. The sample records about 150,000 clones, around 80% being singletons. Germline loops: CDR1 MNHEY, CDR2 SVGAGI. V was pared by 5 bases and J by 3 bases, with 14 bases between. The CDR3 runs to 15 residues. The J gene is TRBJ2-1, the V gene TRBV6-5; weak D call: TRBD2 (6 bases). Sequences were obtained from PBMCs. The TCR comes from a man aged 25 to 40 in good health. The DNA of the CDR3 is TGTGCCAGCAGTCCCCGCGGCGGGAACTACAATGAGCAGTTCTTC. It is translated as CASSPRGGNYNEQFF.